A single sample is the source of the 8 T cell receptor beta chains below, sequenced in a study of cytomegalovirus exposure and HLA in healthy donors. Method: immunoSEQ multiplex PCR; TCRdb's copy keeps in-frame clones and lacks some. The profile shows some 120,000 clones, 94% of them singletons. The sequencing input was PBMCs. These receptors all come from a woman between 18 and 29 years old in good health and CMV-seronegative.

The V and J genes are TRBV5-4 and TRBJ2-7; maybe TRBD2 (5 bases). The germline gives CDR1 SGHNT, CDR2 YYREEE (reference sequence). This CDR3 has 14 residues. Trimming shortened V by 0 bases and J by 1 base, and 8 bases separated the two germline ends. CDR3 bases: TGTGCCAGCAGCTTGGCCGGGATTTCCTACGAGCAGTACTTC. As protein: CASSLAGISYEQYF.

This chain connects TRBV6-5 to TRBJ1-1; D gene unclear. V lost 6 bases and J lost 0, with 11 bases in between. Germline values: CDR1 MNHEY, CDR2 SVGAGI. The CDR3 extends over 14 amino acids. This chain's CDR3 is CASSQDTLNTEAFF. As DNA, the CDR3 is TGTGCCAGCAGCCAAGACACTTTGAACACTGAAGCTTTCTTT.

The chain uses TRBV4-2 and TRBJ1-3; D not certain. The CDR3 loop spans 17 amino acids. Trimming shortened V by 0 bases and J by 0 bases, and 12 bases separated the two germline ends. CDR1 is LGHNA, CDR2 YNFKEQ, per germline. The CDR3 DNA reads as TGTGCCAGCAGCCAAGAGGAGCGACTCAGCTCTGGAAACACCATATATTTT. It encodes CASSQEERLSSGNTIYF.

The chain is built from TRBV28 and TRBJ1-4; possible D gene TRBD1, 5 bases. CDR1 and CDR2 (germline): MDHEN, SYDVKM. V was shortened by 6 bases and J by 6 bases, with 20 bases between the two germline ends. The CDR3 extends over 16 amino acids. The CDR3 loop reads CASSQGSLWEDEKLFF. The CDR3 coding sequence is TGTGCCAGCAGCCAGGGAAGCCTTTGGGAGGATGAAAAACTGTTTTTT. The full variable domain, in which reference TRBV28 and TRBJ1-4 provide the parts outside the CDR3, is DVKVTQSSRYLVKRTGEKVFLECVQDMDHENMFWYRQDPGLGLRLIYFSYDVKMKEKGDIPEGYSVSREKKERFSLILESASTNQTSMYLCASSQGSLWEDEKLFFGSGTQLSVL.

The chain couples TRBV6-5 to TRBJ2-1, with 10 bases aligning to TRBD2. The V and J ends lost 6 bases and 6 bases, in that order; junction bases with no gene match: 5. Germline CDR1 MNHEY, CDR2 SVGAGI. CDR3 length equals 14 residues. CDR3 in amino acids: CASSLEREGNEQFF. The CDR3 nucleotides are TGTGCCAGCAGCCTAGAGCGGGAGGGCAATGAGCAGTTCTTC.

The V call is TRBV28, the J call TRBJ1-5, with 8 positions matching TRBD1. The V segment lost 6 bases and the J segment 6 bases; nucleotides outside the gene matches: 13. CDR3 length: 16 amino acids. Germline-derived CDR1 and CDR2 are MDHEN and SYDVKM. The CDR3: CASRSSGTGDGQPQHF. As DNA, the CDR3 is TGTGCCAGCAGATCCTCCGGGACAGGCGACGGTCAGCCCCAGCATTTT.

The J gene is TRBJ2-7, the V gene TRBV2; D may be TRBD1 (6 bases). The germline V gene has CDR1 SNHLY and CDR2 FYNNEI. V gave up 4 bases and J gave up 1 base, with 11 bases separating them. The CDR3 loop spans 14 amino acids. CDR3 in amino acids: CASSGGTPSYEQYF. The CDR3 DNA sequence: TGTGCCAGCAGTGGAGGGACACCATCCTACGAGCAGTACTTC. Supplemented by reference TRBV2 and TRBJ2-7, the full variable domain reads EPEVTQTPSHQVTQMGQEVILRCVPISNHLYFYWYRQILGQKVEFLVSFYNNEISEKSEIFDDQFSVERPDGSNFTLKIRSTKLEDSAMYFCASSGGTPSYEQYFGPGTRLTVT.

V is TRBV5-1 and J is TRBJ2-7; 8 positions agree with TRBD1. The V gene's germline CDR1 is SGHRS and CDR2 YFSETQ. The CDR3 loop spans 15 amino acids. V trimming: 4 bases; J trimming: 5 bases; junction bases outside the gene matches: 11. CDR3 nucleotide sequence: TGCGCCAGCAGCCGGGAGCTCAGGGGGCTTAACGAGCAGTACTTC. Its protein product is CASSRELRGLNEQYF.